This TCR beta chain was identified during a study of graft-versus-host responses after intestinal transplantation. V was shortened by 7 bases and J by 0 bases, with 15 bases between the two germline ends. The CDR3 sequence is 15 residues long. The germline V gene encodes CDR1 ENHRY and CDR2 SYGVKD. As concerns this clone: The target antigen is unknown.

Repertoires were generated with immunoSEQ multiplex PCR, while TCRdb's copy carries only in-frame clones and drops some. The data hold 95,000 to 150,000 clones, with about 93% observed a single time. Overall study findings and caveats: Recipient marrow contained GvH clones, some of which appeared first in ileum or blood.

This chain connects TRBV10-3 to TRBJ1-2; a possible D gene is TRBD1 (6 bases). The source is a human donor who received an intestinal transplant. The specimen comprised unstimulated CD4+ T cells sorted from spleen or lymph node cells, sampled before intestinal transplant. The CDR3 region is CAIKQTGKANYGYTF. The CDR3 bases are TGTGCCATCAAACAGACAGGCAAAGCTAACTATGGCTACACCTTC.